This T cell receptor (beta chain) comes out of a study of low-dose radiotherapy and immunotherapy resistance in tumors. Turning to the study itself: Patients were given intravenous nivolumab 240 mg every two weeks plus ipilimumab 1 mg/kg every six weeks. Study patients were administered oral aspirin at 300 mg daily for four cycles from cycle 1 day 1.

With TRAV- and TRBV-specific primers, first-strand cDNA was made, covering the alpha and beta chains. The authors amplified TCRs for about 18 PCR cycles with a constant-region primer and a V-primer adapter. TCRdb reprocessed the reads with MiXCR, giving one entry per CDR3 protein. In the table there are tens of thousands of distinct CDR3 sequences, around 50% of which are singletons. This clonotype has ten or more counts. The time point denotes: after trial treatment. Treatment denoted: LDRT plus nivolumab, ipilimumab, low-dose cyclophosphamide and aspirin (RACIN trial). Eligibility was restricted to patients presenting with advanced solid tumors that lacked tumor-infiltrating lymphocytes. The germline V gene encodes CDR1 SEHNR and CDR2 FQNEAQ (reference sequence). V dropped 0 bases and J dropped 8 bases, with 13 bases sitting between them. The length of the CDR3 is 14 residues.

The TCR originated in a male donor with gallbladder cancer. This chain links TRBV7-9 with TRBJ1-2; tentatively, D is TRBD1 (5 bases). Sequenced here: PBMCs, sampled after low-dose radiotherapy plus immunotherapy. The CDR3 coding sequence is TGTGCCAGCAGCTTAGCTAGCCAGGGCCGGGGCTACACCTTC. Amino acid sequence: CASSLASQGRGYTF.